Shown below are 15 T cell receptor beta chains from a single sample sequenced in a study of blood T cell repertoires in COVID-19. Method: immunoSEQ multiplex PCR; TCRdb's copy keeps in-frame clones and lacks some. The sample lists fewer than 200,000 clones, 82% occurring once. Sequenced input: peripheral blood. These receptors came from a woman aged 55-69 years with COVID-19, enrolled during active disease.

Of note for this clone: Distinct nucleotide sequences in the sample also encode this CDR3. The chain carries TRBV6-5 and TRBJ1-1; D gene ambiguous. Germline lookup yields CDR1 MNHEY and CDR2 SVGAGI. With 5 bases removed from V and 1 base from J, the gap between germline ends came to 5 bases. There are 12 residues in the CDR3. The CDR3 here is CASSRGNTEAFF. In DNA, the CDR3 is TGTGCCAGCAGTCGGGGGAACACTGAAGCTTTCTTT.

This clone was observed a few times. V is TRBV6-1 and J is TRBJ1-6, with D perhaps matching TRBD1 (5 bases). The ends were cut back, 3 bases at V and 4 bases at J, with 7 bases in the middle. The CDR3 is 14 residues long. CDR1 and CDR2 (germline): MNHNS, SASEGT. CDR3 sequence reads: CASSDGGYNSPLHF. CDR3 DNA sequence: TGTGCCAGCAGTGACGGGGGATATAATTCACCCCTCCACTTT.

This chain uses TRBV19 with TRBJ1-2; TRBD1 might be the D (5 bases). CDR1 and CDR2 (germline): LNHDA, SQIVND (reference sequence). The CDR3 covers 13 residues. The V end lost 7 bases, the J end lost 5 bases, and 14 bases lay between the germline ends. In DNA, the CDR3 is TGTGCCAGTAAAAAGGCAGGGAAATATGGCTACACCTTC. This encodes CASKKAGKYGYTF.

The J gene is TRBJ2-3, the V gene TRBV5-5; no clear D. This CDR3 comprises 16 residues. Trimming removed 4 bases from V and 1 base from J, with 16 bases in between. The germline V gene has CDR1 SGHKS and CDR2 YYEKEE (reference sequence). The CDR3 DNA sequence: TGTGCCAGCAGCCTTGATCTCAGCAGGCGCACAGATACGCAGTATTTT. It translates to CASSLDLSRRTDTQYF.

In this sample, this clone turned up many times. Here the CDR3 DNA reads TGTGCCAGCAGCTCGACAGTCCTCTCTGGAAACACCATATATTTT. Protein product: CASSSTVLSGNTIYF. The J gene is TRBJ1-3, the V gene TRBV11-2, with D perhaps matching TRBD1 (5 bases). CDR1 and CDR2 from the germline V gene are SGHAT and FQNNGV. V was shortened by 4 bases and J by 0 bases, with 10 bases between the two germline ends. There are 15 residues in the CDR3.

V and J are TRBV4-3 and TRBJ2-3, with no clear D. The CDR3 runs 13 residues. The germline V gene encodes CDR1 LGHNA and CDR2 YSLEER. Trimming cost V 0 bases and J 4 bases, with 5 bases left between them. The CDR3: CASSQEASDTQYF. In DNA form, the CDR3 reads TGCGCCAGCAGCCAAGAAGCGTCAGATACGCAGTATTTT.

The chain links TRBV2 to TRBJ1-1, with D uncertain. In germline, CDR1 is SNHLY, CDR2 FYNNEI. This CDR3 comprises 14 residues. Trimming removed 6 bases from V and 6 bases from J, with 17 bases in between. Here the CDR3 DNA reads TGTGCCAGCAGGGTTCGGCAGGTGATGTCTGAAGCTTTCTTT. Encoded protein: CASRVRQVMSEAFF. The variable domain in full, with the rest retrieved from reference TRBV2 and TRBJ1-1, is EPEVTQTPSHQVTQMGQEVILRCVPISNHLYFYWYRQILGQKVEFLVSFYNNEISEKSEIFDDQFSVERPDGSNFTLKIRSTKLEDSAMYFCASRVRQVMSEAFFGQGTRLTVV.

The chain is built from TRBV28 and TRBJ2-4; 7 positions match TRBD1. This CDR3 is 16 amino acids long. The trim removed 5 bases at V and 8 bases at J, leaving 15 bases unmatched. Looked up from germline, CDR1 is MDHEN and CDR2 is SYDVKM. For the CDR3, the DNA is TGTGCCAGCAGTAGGGGGCTGAGTTACGGCGCGTACATTCAGTACTTC. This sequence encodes CASSRGLSYGAYIQYF.

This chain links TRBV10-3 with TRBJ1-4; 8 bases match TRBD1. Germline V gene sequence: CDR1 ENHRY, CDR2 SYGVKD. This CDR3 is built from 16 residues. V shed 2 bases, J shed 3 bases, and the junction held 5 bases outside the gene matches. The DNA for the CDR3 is TGTGCCATCAGTGAGGCCCGACAGGGGTCTAATGAAAAACTGTTTTTT. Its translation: CAISEARQGSNEKLFF.

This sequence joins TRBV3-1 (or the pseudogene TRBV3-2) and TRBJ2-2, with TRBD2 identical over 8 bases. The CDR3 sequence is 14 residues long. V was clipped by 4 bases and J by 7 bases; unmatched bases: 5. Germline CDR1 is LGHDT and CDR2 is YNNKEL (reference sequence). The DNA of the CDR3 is TGTGCCAGCAGCCGGAATAGCGGGGTCGGGGAGCTGTTTTTT. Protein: CASSRNSGVGELFF.

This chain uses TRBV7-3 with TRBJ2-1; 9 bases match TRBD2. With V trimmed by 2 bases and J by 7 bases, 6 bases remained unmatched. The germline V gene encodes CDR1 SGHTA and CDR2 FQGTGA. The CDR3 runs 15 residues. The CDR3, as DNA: TGTGCCAGCAGCTTAGGCGGGGGGGCCTCGAATGAGCAGTTCTTC. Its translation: CASSLGGGASNEQFF. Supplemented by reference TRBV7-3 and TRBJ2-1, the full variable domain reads GAGVSQTPSNKVTEKGKYVELRCDPISGHTALYWYRQSLGQGPEFLIYFQGTGAADDSGLPNDRFFAVRPEGSVSTLKIQRTERGDSAVYLCASSLGGGASNEQFFGPGTRLTVL.

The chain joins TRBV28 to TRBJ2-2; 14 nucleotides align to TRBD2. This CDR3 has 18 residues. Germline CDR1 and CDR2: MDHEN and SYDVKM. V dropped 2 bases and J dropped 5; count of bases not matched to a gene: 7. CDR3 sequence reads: CASSLPPGLAGVTGELFF. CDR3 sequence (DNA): TGTGCCAGCAGTTTACCCCCGGGACTAGCGGGAGTGACCGGGGAGCTGTTTTTT.

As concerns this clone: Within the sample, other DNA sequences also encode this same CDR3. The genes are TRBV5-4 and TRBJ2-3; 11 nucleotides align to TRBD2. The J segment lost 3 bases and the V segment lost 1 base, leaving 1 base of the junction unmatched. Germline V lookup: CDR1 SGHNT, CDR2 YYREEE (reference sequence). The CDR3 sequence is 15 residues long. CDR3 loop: CASSLTSGSTDTQYF. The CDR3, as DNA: TGTGCCAGCAGCTTGACTAGCGGGAGTACAGATACGCAGTATTTT.

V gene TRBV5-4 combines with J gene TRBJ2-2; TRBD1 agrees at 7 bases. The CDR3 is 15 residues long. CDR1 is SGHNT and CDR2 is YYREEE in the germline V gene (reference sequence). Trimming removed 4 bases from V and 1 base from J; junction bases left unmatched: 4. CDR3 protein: CASSTGTVNTGELFF. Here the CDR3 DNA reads TGTGCCAGCAGCACCGGGACAGTGAACACCGGGGAGCTGTTTTTT.

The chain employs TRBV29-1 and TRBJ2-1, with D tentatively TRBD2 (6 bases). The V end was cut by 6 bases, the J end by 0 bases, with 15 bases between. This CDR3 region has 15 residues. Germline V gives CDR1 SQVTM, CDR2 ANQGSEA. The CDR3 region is CSVLFAGSSYNEQFF. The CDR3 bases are TGCAGCGTCCTCTTTGCGGGGAGCTCCTACAATGAGCAGTTCTTC.